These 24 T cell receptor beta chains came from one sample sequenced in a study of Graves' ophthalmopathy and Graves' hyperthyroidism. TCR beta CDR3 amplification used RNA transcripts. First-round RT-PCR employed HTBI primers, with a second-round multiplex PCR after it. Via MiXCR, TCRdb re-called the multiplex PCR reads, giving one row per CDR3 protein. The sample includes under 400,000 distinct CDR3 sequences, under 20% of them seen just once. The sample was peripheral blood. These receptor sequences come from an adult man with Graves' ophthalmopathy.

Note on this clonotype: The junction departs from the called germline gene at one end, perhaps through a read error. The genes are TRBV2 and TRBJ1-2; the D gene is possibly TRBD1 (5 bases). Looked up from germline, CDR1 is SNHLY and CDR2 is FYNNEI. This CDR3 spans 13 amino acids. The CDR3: CASSVQANYGYIF. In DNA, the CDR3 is TGTGCCAGCAGTGTACAGGCGAACTATGGCTACATCTTC.

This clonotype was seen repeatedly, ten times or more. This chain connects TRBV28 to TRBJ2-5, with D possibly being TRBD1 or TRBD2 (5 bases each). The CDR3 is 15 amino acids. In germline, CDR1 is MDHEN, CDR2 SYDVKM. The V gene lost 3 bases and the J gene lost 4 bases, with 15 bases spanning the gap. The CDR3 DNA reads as TGTGCCAGCAGTTTTATGACGGGGCGGATAGAGACCCAGTACTTC. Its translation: CASSFMTGRIETQYF.

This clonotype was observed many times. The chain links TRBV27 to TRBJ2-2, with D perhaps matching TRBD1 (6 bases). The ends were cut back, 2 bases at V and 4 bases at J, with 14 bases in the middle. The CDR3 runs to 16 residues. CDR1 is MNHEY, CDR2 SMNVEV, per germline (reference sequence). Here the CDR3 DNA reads TGTGCCAGCAGTTTAGGACAGTTTCGCGGCACCGGGGAGCTGTTTTTT. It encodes CASSLGQFRGTGELFF.

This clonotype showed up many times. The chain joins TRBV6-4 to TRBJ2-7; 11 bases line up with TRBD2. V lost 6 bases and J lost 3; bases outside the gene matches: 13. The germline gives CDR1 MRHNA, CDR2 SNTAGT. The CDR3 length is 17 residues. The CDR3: CASRGLAEAWGIYEQYF. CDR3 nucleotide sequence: TGTGCCAGCAGGGGACTAGCGGAAGCCTGGGGCATCTACGAGCAGTACTTC.

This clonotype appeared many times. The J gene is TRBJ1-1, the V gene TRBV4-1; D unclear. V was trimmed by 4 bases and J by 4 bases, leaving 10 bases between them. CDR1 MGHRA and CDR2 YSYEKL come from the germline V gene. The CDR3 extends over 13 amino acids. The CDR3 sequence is CASSRARGTEAFF. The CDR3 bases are TGCGCCAGCAGCCGAGCCCGGGGCACTGAAGCTTTCTTT.

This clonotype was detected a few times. The CDR3 coding sequence is TGTGCAACCAGGCAGGGGGCGGGCACGTCCACTGAAGCTTTCTTT. Translating gives CATRQGAGTSTEAFF. The chain uses TRBV6-4 and TRBJ1-1; 8 positions match TRBD1. Germline assignment: CDR1 MRHNA and CDR2 SNTAGT. The CDR3 length is 15 residues.

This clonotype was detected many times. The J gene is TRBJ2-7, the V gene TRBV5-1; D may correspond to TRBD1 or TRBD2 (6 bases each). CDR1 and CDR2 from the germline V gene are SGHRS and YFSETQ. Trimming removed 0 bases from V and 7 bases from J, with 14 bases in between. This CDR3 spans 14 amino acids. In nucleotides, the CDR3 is TGCGCCAGCAGCTTGGATTGGGGGGCGCGGGAGCAGTACTTC. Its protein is CASSLDWGAREQYF.

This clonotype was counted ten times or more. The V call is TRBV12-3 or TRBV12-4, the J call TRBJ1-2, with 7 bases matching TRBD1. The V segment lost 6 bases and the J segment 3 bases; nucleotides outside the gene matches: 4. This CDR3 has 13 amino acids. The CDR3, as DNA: TGTGCCAGCAGAGACACAGGGGACTATGGCTACACCTTC. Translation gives CASRDTGDYGYTF.

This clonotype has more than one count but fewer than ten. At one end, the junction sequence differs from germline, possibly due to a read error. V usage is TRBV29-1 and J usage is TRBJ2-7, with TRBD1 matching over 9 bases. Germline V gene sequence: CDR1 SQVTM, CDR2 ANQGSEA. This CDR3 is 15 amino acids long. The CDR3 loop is CIVEDQGQGFYEQYF. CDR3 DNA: TGCATCGTTGAAGATCAGGGACAGGGTTTCTACGAGCAGTACTTC.

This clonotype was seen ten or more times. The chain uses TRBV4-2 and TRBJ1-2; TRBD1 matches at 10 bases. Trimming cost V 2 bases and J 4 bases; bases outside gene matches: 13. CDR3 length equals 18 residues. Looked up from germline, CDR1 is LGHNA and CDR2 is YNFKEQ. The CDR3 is CASSQRGTGELGGYGYTF. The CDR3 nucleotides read TGTGCCAGCAGCCAACGAGGGACAGGGGAACTTGGGGGCTATGGCTACACCTTC.

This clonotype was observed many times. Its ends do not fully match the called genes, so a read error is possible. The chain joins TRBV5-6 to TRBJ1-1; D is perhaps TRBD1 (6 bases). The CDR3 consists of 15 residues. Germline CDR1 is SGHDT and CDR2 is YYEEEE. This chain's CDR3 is CASSLYGPGDTGAFF. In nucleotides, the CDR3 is TGTGCCAGCAGCTTGTATGGGCCCGGGGACACTGGAGCTTTCTTT.

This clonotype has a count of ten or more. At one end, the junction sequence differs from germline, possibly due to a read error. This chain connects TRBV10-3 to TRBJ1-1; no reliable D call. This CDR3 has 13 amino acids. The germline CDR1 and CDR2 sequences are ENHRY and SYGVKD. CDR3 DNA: TGTGCCATCGGTGAGTCGGAGAACACTGAAGCTTTCTTT. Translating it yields CAIGESENTEAFF.

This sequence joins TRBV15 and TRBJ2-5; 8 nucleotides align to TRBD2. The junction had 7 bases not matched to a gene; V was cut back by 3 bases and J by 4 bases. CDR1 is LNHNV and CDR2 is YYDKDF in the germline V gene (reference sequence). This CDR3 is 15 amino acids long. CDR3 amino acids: CATSSSLAVGETQYF. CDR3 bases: TGTGCCACCAGCAGTTCACTAGCGGTGGGAGAGACCCAGTACTTC. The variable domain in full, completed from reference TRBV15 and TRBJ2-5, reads DAMVIQNPRYQVTQFGKPVTLSCSQTLNHNVMYWYQQKSSQAPKLLFHYYDKDFNNEADTPDNFQSRRPNTSFCFLDIRSPGLGDTAMYLCATSSSLAVGETQYFGPGTRLLVL.

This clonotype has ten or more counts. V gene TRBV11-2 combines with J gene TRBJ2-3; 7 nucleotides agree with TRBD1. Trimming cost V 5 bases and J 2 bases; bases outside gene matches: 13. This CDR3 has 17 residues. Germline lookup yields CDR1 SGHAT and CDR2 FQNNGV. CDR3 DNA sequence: TGTGCCAGCAGCCTGCTGACAGGGCTAACTTCCACAGATACGCAGTATTTT. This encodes CASSLLTGLTSTDTQYF.

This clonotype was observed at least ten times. The CDR3 bases are TGCAGCGCCTATGGGGGTTCCCATGAGCAGTTCTTC. Translation gives CSAYGGSHEQFF. The chain employs TRBV29-1 and TRBJ2-1; D might be TRBD1 or TRBD2, each matching 5 bases. The CDR3 runs to 12 residues. Trimming removed 7 bases from V and 8 bases from J, with 15 bases in between. The germline V gene encodes CDR1 SQVTM and CDR2 ANQGSEA.

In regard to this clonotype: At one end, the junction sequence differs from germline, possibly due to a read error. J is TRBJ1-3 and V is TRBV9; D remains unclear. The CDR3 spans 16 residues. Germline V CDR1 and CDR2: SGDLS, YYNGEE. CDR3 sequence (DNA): TGTGCCAGCAGCGTCCAGATTGGCCGCCCTGGAAACACCATATTTTTT. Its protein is CASSVQIGRPGNTIFF.

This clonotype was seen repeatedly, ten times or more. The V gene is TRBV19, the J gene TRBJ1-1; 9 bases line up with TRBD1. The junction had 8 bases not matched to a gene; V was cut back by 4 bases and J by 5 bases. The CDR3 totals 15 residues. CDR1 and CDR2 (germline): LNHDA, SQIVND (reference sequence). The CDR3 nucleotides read TGTGCCAGTAGTAAACCCCGGACAGGGGAAACTGAAGCTTTCTTT. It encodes CASSKPRTGETEAFF.

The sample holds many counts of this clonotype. CDR3 nucleotide sequence: TGTGCCAGCACCCTGGACATCTCTGGAAACACCATATATTTT. Protein product: CASTLDISGNTIYF. The rearrangement joins TRBV6-1 to TRBJ1-3, with D possibly TRBD1 on 5 matching bases. The CDR3 covers 14 residues. Germline lookup yields CDR1 MNHNS and CDR2 SASEGT. Trimming removed 7 bases at V and 0 bases at J, with 10 bases between.

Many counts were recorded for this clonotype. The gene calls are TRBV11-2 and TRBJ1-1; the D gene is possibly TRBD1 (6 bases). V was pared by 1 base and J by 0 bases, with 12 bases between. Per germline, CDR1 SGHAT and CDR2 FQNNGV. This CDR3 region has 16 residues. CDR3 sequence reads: CASSLVAGAMNTEAFF. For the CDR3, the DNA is TGTGCCAGCAGCTTAGTGGCAGGGGCGATGAACACTGAAGCTTTCTTT.

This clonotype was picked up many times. CDR3 nucleotides: TGTGCCAGCAGTACCGACAGGGCCTACGAGCAGTACTTC. Translation: CASSTDRAYEQYF. This rearrangement joins TRBV6-5 to TRBJ2-7; TRBD1 matches 7 bases. This CDR3 spans 13 amino acids. The V gene's germline CDR1 is MNHEY and CDR2 SVGAGI. V shed 5 bases, J shed 2 bases, and the junction held 3 bases outside the gene matches.

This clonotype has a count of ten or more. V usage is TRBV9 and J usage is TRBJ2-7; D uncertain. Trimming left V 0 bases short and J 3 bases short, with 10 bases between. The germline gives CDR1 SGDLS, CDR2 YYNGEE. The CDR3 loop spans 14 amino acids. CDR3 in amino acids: CASSVGSAGYEQYF. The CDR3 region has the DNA TGTGCCAGCAGCGTAGGTTCGGCCGGCTACGAGCAGTACTTC.

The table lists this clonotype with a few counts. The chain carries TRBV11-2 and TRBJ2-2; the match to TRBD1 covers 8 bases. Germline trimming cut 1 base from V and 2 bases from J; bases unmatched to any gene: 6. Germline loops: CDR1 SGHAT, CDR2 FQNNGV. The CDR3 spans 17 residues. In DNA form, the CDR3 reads TGTGCCAGCAGCTTAGGCCAGGGGGCCCGTAACACCGGGGAGCTGTTTTTT. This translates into CASSLGQGARNTGELFF.

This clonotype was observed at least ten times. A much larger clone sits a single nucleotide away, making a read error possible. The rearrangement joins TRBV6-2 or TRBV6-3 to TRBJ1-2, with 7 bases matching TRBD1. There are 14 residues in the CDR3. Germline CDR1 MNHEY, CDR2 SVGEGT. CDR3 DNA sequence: TGTGCCGGCAGTTACCGGGACAGATACTATGGCTACACCTTC. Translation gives CAGSYRDRYYGYTF.

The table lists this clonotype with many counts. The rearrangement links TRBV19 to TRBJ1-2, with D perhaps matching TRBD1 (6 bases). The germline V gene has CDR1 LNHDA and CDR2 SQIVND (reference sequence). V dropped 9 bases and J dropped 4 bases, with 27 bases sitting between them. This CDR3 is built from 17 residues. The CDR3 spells CASRKAPGYTGIYGYTF. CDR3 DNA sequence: TGTGCCAGCCGTAAGGCCCCCGGGTACACAGGGATCTATGGCTACACCTTC.